Listed here are 32 T cell receptor beta chains from one sample, sequenced in a study of ipilimumab plus nivolumab after autologous stem cell transplantation. Libraries were prepared by immunoSEQ multiplex PCR; TCRdb keeps only in-frame clonotypes and omits some of them. This table holds more than 9,500 clones, about 70% found once. The sequences come from PBMCs, collected in a trial of ipilimumab plus nivolumab as post-transplant consolidation. These receptors were taken from a male donor with diffuse large B-cell lymphoma.

The chain has TRBV7-9 and TRBJ2-7, with 7 bases matching TRBD1. J gave up 4 bases and V 5 bases, and 20 bases lay outside the gene matches. CDR3 length: 18 amino acids. Germline lookup yields CDR1 SEHNR and CDR2 FQNEAQ (reference sequence). The CDR3 DNA reads as TGTGCCAGCAGCCTAACGACAGGGACCGCGACCCATCTTTACGAGCAGTACTTC. Translated, it gives CASSLTTGTATHLYEQYF.

This clone came up once. The chain carries TRBV14 and TRBJ2-7; D is undetermined. Germline CDR1 reads SGHDN; CDR2 reads FVKESK. The length of the CDR3 is 17 residues. Trimming stripped 0 bases from V and 5 bases from J, with 20 bases between. The CDR3 DNA follows: TGTGCCAGCAGCCAAGATCGTGATAGAAACCGGCCGGACGAGCAGTACTTC. Its protein is CASSQDRDRNRPDEQYF. The whole variable domain, filled in from reference TRBV14 and TRBJ2-7, reads EAGVTQFPSHSVIEKGQTVTLRCDPISGHDNLYWYRRVMGKEIKFLLHFVKESKQDESGMPNNRFLAERTGGTYSTLKVQPAELEDSGVYFCASSQDRDRNRPDEQYFGPGTRLTVT.

The sample holds many counts of this clone. The chain joins TRBV6-1 to TRBJ1-2; D is undetermined. CDR1 MNHNS and CDR2 SASEGT come from the germline V gene. Trimming took 3 bases from V and 5 from J, leaving 10 bases between them. The CDR3 length is 13 residues. Here the CDR3 reads CASSEGKTYGYTF. CDR3 nucleotide sequence: TGTGCCAGCAGTGAGGGCAAGACTTATGGCTACACCTTC.

V and J are TRBV7-9 and TRBJ2-7, with D uncertain. The length of the CDR3 is 16 residues. Per germline, CDR1 SEHNR and CDR2 FQNEAQ (reference sequence). The ends were cut back, 3 bases at V and 0 bases at J, with 15 bases in the middle. The CDR3 DNA reads TGTGCCAGCAGCTTTGGGCCCGGAGCTAACTCCTACGAGCAGTACTTC. Protein product: CASSFGPGANSYEQYF.

The chain combines TRBV25-1 with TRBJ2-1; no clear D gene. The CDR3 consists of 18 residues. The V gene lost 1 base and the J gene lost 0 bases, with 16 bases spanning the gap. CDR1 is MGHDK and CDR2 is SYGVNS in the germline V gene. As DNA, the CDR3 is TGTGCCAGCAGTGAATCGGTACTCTCAGAGAGCTCCTACAATGAGCAGTTCTTC. Translated: CASSESVLSESSYNEQFF. Full variable domain (outside the CDR3, taken from reference TRBV25-1 and TRBJ2-1): EADIYQTPRYLVIGTGKKITLECSQTMGHDKMYWYQQDPGMELHLIHYSYGVNSTEKGDLSSESTVSRIRTEHFPLTLESARPSHTSQYLCASSESVLSESSYNEQFFGPGTRLTVL.

The chain's CDR3 is CASSFRYSYEQYF. The DNA of the CDR3 is TGTGCCAGCAGCTTCCGATACTCCTACGAGCAGTACTTC. The chain links TRBV7-6 to TRBJ2-7, with D unclear. Germline CDR1 and CDR2: SGHVS and FNYEAQ. This CDR3 has 13 residues. Between the trimmed V and J ends, which lost 3 bases and 0 bases, there was a span of 6 bases. The full variable domain, its missing parts supplied by reference TRBV7-6 and TRBJ2-7, is GAGVSQSPRYKVTKRGQDVALRCDPISGHVSLYWYRQALGQGPEFLTYFNYEAQQDKSGLPNDRFSAERPEGSISTLTIQRTEQRDSAMYRCASSFRYSYEQYFGPGTRLTVT.

The V and J genes are TRBV5-1 and TRBJ1-1; maybe TRBD1 (6 bases). CDR1 is SGHRS, CDR2 YFSETQ, per germline. V was clipped by 3 bases and J by 0 bases, with 15 bases between them. This CDR3 is 16 amino acids long. The CDR3 region has the DNA TGCGCCAGCAGCTGGGGGGGACAATTCATGAACACTGAAGCTTTCTTT. This encodes CASSWGGQFMNTEAFF.

CDR3 loop: CASSPSSDTNTGELFF. The CDR3, as DNA: TGTGCCAGCTCACCCTCCTCAGATACGAACACCGGGGAGCTGTTTTTT. The chain joins TRBV18 to TRBJ2-2; D unclear. Germline loops: CDR1 KGHSH, CDR2 LQKENI. This CDR3 spans 16 amino acids. The V gene lost 3 bases and the J gene lost 0 bases, with 11 bases spanning the gap.

This clone was seen a few times. The chain combines TRBV5-6 with TRBJ2-2; D perhaps matches TRBD2 (5 bases). The CDR3 runs 14 residues. Germline V lookup: CDR1 SGHDT, CDR2 YYEEEE. V lost 2 bases and J 2 bases, leaving 7 bases between the germline ends. Here the CDR3 DNA reads TGTGCCAGCAGCTTACTAGTCAACACCGGGGAGCTGTTTTTT. Translated, it gives CASSLLVNTGELFF.

This clone was found once. The chain links TRBV5-1 to TRBJ2-5; 11 bases are a match to TRBD2. The ends lost 2 bases at V and 4 bases at J; junction bases unmatched: 4. Per the germline V gene, CDR1 is SGHRS and CDR2 is YFSETQ. CDR3 length equals 15 residues. The CDR3 loop is CASSFSGRGGETQYF. The CDR3 DNA sequence: TGCGCCAGCAGCTTTAGCGGGAGGGGAGGAGAGACCCAGTACTTC.

The chain joins TRBV11-2 to TRBJ2-7; D gene ambiguous. V was trimmed by 2 bases and J by 4 bases, leaving 15 bases between them. The CDR3 is made up of 15 amino acids. CDR1 and CDR2 from the germline V gene are SGHAT and FQNNGV. The CDR3 DNA reads TGTGCCAGCAGCTTACCCCGGACGGTGGGTTACGAGCAGTACTTC. Translation: CASSLPRTVGYEQYF.

The V call is TRBV19, the J call TRBJ2-1; 11 nucleotides match TRBD2. Trimming took 2 bases from V and 4 from J; bases not matched to a gene: 13. This CDR3 has 19 amino acids. Looked up from germline, CDR1 is LNHDA and CDR2 is SQIVND (reference sequence). CDR3 coding DNA: TGTGCCAGTAGTATAAAATCCCCCACTAGCGGGAGTAGGTACAATGAGCAGTTCTTC. Its translation is CASSIKSPTSGSRYNEQFF.

V gene TRBV7-8 combines with J gene TRBJ1-2; tentatively, D is TRBD1 (6 bases). The CDR3 spans 16 residues. Germline CDR1 is SGHVS and CDR2 is FQNEAQ. V dropped 0 bases and J dropped 3 bases, with 14 bases sitting between them. CDR3 sequence (DNA): TGTGCCAGCAGCTTAGCAGGGGGGGGATGGGACTATGGCTACACCTTC. Its protein product is CASSLAGGGWDYGYTF.

This clone was seen only once. V gene TRBV27 combines with J gene TRBJ2-7; 9 bases are a match to TRBD1. Germline lookup yields CDR1 MNHEY and CDR2 SMNVEV (reference sequence). V lost 3 bases to trimming and J lost 5 bases; unmatched junction nucleotides: 11. This CDR3 contains 16 residues. CDR3 residues: CASSFLGGDRAHEQYF. The CDR3 DNA is TGTGCCAGCAGTTTCTTGGGGGGGGACAGGGCCCACGAGCAGTACTTC.

This chain joins TRBV27 and TRBJ1-6; D ambiguous. CDR3 length equals 12 residues. Trimming pared 4 bases from V and 7 bases from J, leaving 5 bases between. The germline gives CDR1 MNHEY, CDR2 SMNVEV (reference sequence). In nucleotides, the CDR3 is TGTGCCAGCAGTTCCCACAATTCACCCCTCCACTTT. It is translated as CASSSHNSPLHF.

This chain uses TRBV18 with TRBJ1-1; 9 nucleotides agree with TRBD1. V gave up 3 bases and J gave up 6 bases; unmatched junction bases: 5. The CDR3 loop spans 14 amino acids. CDR1 and CDR2 from the germline V gene are KGHSH and LQKENI. CDR3: CASSPNRGQAEAFF. CDR3 in DNA: TGTGCCAGCTCACCCAACAGGGGGCAGGCTGAAGCTTTCTTT.

The chain links TRBV27 to TRBJ2-1; TRBD2 aligns across 8 bases. Germline values: CDR1 MNHEY, CDR2 SMNVEV (reference sequence). This CDR3 comprises 13 residues. V dropped 6 bases and J dropped 7; count of bases not matched to a gene: 5. CDR3 loop: CASRPGGANEQFF. CDR3 nucleotides: TGTGCCAGCAGACCCGGGGGGGCAAATGAGCAGTTCTTC.

The genes are TRBV30 and TRBJ1-5; 7 bases align to TRBD1. V was clipped by 5 bases and J by 1 base; unmatched bases: 8. Germline assignment: CDR1 GTSNPN and CDR2 SVGIG (reference sequence). The CDR3 covers 15 residues. The CDR3 DNA sequence: TGTGCCTGGGCGTACCCAGGGGGAAGCAATCAGCCCCAGCATTTT. As protein: CAWAYPGGSNQPQHF.

The chain has TRBV30 and TRBJ1-5; D remains unclear. Deletions cut 0 bases from V and 8 bases from J, with 14 bases between. Germline V CDR1 and CDR2: GTSNPN, SVGIG (reference sequence). The CDR3 covers 14 residues. The CDR3 bases are TGTGCCTGGAGTGTCAGGTCCCCAGGAGAGCCCCAGCATTTT. Translated: CAWSVRSPGEPQHF.

This clone has ten or more counts. CDR3 coding DNA: TGTGCCAGCAGTCCACAGGGAACTGAAGCTTTCTTT. Protein sequence: CASSPQGTEAFF. The genes are TRBV6-5 and TRBJ1-1, with D possibly being TRBD1 (6 bases). V was shortened by 5 bases and J by 5 bases, with 9 bases between the two germline ends. The CDR3 has 12 amino acids. Germline lookup yields CDR1 MNHEY and CDR2 SVGAGI.

CDR3 in amino acids: CASSESTGRDEQYF. The CDR3 DNA is TGCGCCAGCAGTGAGTCAACGGGGCGGGACGAGCAGTACTTC. The rearrangement links TRBV10-1 to TRBJ2-5; D could derive from TRBD1 or TRBD2 (5 bases each). The end of the DNA fits TRBJ2-7 better, so the J call may be wrong. The CDR3 spans 14 residues. Germline-derived CDR1 and CDR2 are WNHNN and SYGVQD (reference sequence).

This clone was seen more than once but under ten times. The CDR3 DNA reads as TGTGCCAGCAGCGTAGGGGGCGCTTTGGGTGGCTACACCTTC. Protein product: CASSVGGALGGYTF. The V gene is TRBV7-9, the J gene TRBJ1-2; 7 bases agree with TRBD1. Looked up from germline, CDR1 is SEHNR and CDR2 is FQNEAQ (reference sequence). The CDR3 contains 14 residues. The V gene end was trimmed by 5 bases and the J gene end by 7 bases; junction bases not matched to a gene: 10. Together with reference TRBV7-9 and TRBJ1-2, the CDR3 gives the full variable domain: DTGVSQNPRHKITKRGQNVTFRCDPISEHNRLYWYRQTLGQGPEFLTYFQNEAQLEKSRLLSDRFSAERPKGSFSTLEIQRTEQGDSAMYLCASSVGGALGGYTFGSGTRLTVV.

This clone was counted ten times or more. The chain employs TRBV18 and TRBJ2-1; D is undetermined. The CDR3 runs to 15 residues. Germline lookup yields CDR1 KGHSH and CDR2 LQKENI. V lost 2 bases to trimming and J lost 8 bases, with 16 bases between them. CDR3 sequence: CASSPDFGVRDEQFF. The DNA of the CDR3 is TGTGCCAGCTCACCAGATTTTGGGGTTCGGGATGAGCAGTTCTTC.

This chain connects TRBV2 to TRBJ2-7, with D perhaps assigned TRBD1 or TRBD2 (5 bases each). Germline V gene sequence: CDR1 SNHLY, CDR2 FYNNEI. The CDR3 runs to 15 residues. With 5 bases removed from V and 3 bases from J, the gap between germline ends came to 17 bases. The CDR3 DNA reads as TGTGCCAGCAGTCCGAGGGGAACCCCTCTCTACGAGCAGTACTTC. Translated: CASSPRGTPLYEQYF.

This clone was detected only a few times. The chain joins TRBV30 to TRBJ1-2; D not certain. This CDR3 has 10 residues. V was shortened by 3 bases and J by 7 bases, with 6 bases between the two germline ends. Germline V lookup: CDR1 GTSNPN, CDR2 SVGIG (reference sequence). The CDR3 bases are TGTGCCTGGAGAGGAGCTGGCTACACCTTC. Residues: CAWRGAGYTF.

The rearrangement joins TRBV7-9 to TRBJ1-5; no definite D call. V was shortened by 6 bases and J by 0 bases, with 12 bases between the two germline ends. The CDR3 contains 15 residues. The germline V gene has CDR1 SEHNR and CDR2 FQNEAQ (reference sequence). CDR3 amino acids: CASSSIGFSNQPQHF. CDR3 coding DNA: TGTGCCAGCAGTTCTATAGGGTTTAGCAATCAGCCCCAGCATTTT. Together with reference TRBV7-9 and TRBJ1-5, the CDR3 gives the full variable domain: DTGVSQNPRHKITKRGQNVTFRCDPISEHNRLYWYRQTLGQGPEFLTYFQNEAQLEKSRLLSDRFSAERPKGSFSTLEIQRTEQGDSAMYLCASSSIGFSNQPQHFGDGTRLSIL.

The J gene is TRBJ2-7, the V gene TRBV9; tentatively, D is TRBD1 or TRBD2 (6 bases each). This CDR3 contains 14 residues. The V end was cut by 0 bases, the J end by 7 bases, with 14 bases between. Germline V gene data show CDR1 as SGDLS and CDR2 as YYNGEE. CDR3: CASSVVPGAGEQYF. DNA for the CDR3: TGTGCCAGCAGCGTAGTGCCGGGGGCGGGGGAGCAGTACTTC.

This clone occurred a few times. The junction shows a germline mismatch at one end, possibly a read error. V gene TRBV6-1 combines with J gene TRBJ1-4; TRBD1 aligns across 7 bases. Germline CDR1 and CDR2: MNHNS and SASEGT. CDR3 size: 14 residues. DNA of the CDR3: TGTGCCAGCAGTCTTGACAGGGCTAAAGAAAAACTGTTTTTT. It encodes CASSLDRAKEKLFF.

The rearrangement joins TRBV4-1 to TRBJ2-1; the D is unclear. The CDR3 loop spans 17 amino acids. Germline values: CDR1 MGHRA, CDR2 YSYEKL. The V end was cut by 1 base, the J end by 0 bases, with 13 bases between. In DNA, the CDR3 is TGCGCCAGCAGCCAAGTCTACGGAGCCCGCTCCTACAATGAGCAGTTCTTC. Translation gives CASSQVYGARSYNEQFF.

The chain carries TRBV7-9 and TRBJ2-6; possibly TRBD2 for D (6 bases). The CDR3 is made up of 16 amino acids. Germline loops: CDR1 SEHNR, CDR2 FQNEAQ (reference sequence). Trimming took off 5 bases at V and 3 bases at J, with 14 bases between the two ends. CDR3 region: CASSPLFGGGANVLTF. The CDR3 DNA follows: TGTGCCAGCAGCCCCCTTTTCGGGGGTGGGGCCAACGTCCTGACTTTC.

CDR3 sequence reads: CASRSGTGPYPMYF. As DNA, the CDR3 is TGTGCCAGCAGGTCCGGGACAGGCCCCTATCCTATGTACTTC. V usage is TRBV6-6 and J usage is TRBJ2-7; the match to TRBD1 covers 8 bases. This CDR3 comprises 14 residues. Germline lookup yields CDR1 MNHNY and CDR2 SVGAGI (reference sequence). The V gene end was trimmed by 6 bases and the J gene end by 12 bases; junction bases not matched to a gene: 16.

The V call is TRBV9, the J call TRBJ2-1, with 9 bases lining up with TRBD1. V gave up 3 bases and J gave up 6 bases; unmatched junction bases: 10. Germline CDR1 reads SGDLS; CDR2 reads YYNGEE. This CDR3 region has 16 residues. CDR3 residues: CASSANRDREVNEQFF. Here the CDR3 DNA reads TGTGCCAGCAGCGCAAACCGGGACAGGGAGGTCAATGAGCAGTTCTTC.